This T cell receptor (beta chain) appears in the sequencing data of a study of OX40 agonist ivuxolimab in advanced cancers. For the study at large: Clinicians treated patients with ivuxolimab, an agonistic anti-OX40 (CD134) antibody. Three patients got partial responses; one had hepatocellular carcinoma and two had cutaneous melanoma.

Sequencing was performed with immunoSEQ multiplex PCR; in TCRdb, only in-frame clones are kept and a portion is missing. The sample comprises some 58,000 clones, 87% of which are singletons, and about 0.62% rests with the top ten. General study findings and limits: Specificity for antigen went undetermined in the expanded peripheral T cells.

Germline assignment: CDR1 GTSNPN and CDR2 SVGIG (reference sequence). The length of the CDR3 is 13 residues. The V end lost 0 bases, the J end lost 0 bases, and 5 bases lay between the germline ends. On this clone itself: As yet, its antigen is unknown.

This chain connects TRBV30 to TRBJ2-5, with D unclear. The clonotype originates from an adult with an advanced solid tumor such as melanoma, head and neck, liver or kidney cancer. The sequencing here drew on CD4+ or CD8+ T cells sorted from blood, taken in a trial of the OX40 agonist ivuxolimab. DNA of the CDR3: TGTGCCTGGAGTGTTGGATACCAAGAGACCCAGTACTTC. This gives the protein CAWSVGYQETQYF. The complete variable domain, with remaining parts taken from reference TRBV30 and TRBJ2-5, reads SQTIHQWPATLVQPVGSPLSLECTVEGTSNPNLYWYRQAAGRGLQLLFYSVGIGQISSEVPQNLSASRPQDRQFILSSKKLLLSDSGFYLCAWSVGYQETQYFGPGTRLLVL.